These 15 T cell receptor beta chains were sequenced from one sample in a study of blood T cell repertoires in COVID-19. Data came from immunoSEQ multiplex PCR; TCRdb stores just in-frame clones and leaves some out. The sample includes roughly 400,000 clones, 90% to 95% of them seen just once. Sequencing used PBMCs or T cells enriched from blood (not recorded which). The receptors shown here come from a woman aged 40-49 years who had been exposed to COVID-19.

The V and J genes are TRBV7-9 and TRBJ1-1; TRBD1 agrees at 8 bases. V lost 2 bases, J lost 1 base, and 12 bases stayed unmatched. The CDR3 is made up of 18 amino acids. CDR1 SEHNR and CDR2 FQNEAQ come from the germline V gene (reference sequence). In nucleotides, the CDR3 is TGTGCCAGCAGCTTAAATGATCCGGGACAGGACAAGAACACTGAAGCTTTCTTT. Amino acids: CASSLNDPGQDKNTEAFF.

The chain employs TRBV19 and TRBJ1-4; TRBD1 agrees at 8 bases. V gave up 7 bases and J gave up 6 bases; unmatched junction bases: 7. CDR3 length: 14 residues. Germline-derived CDR1 and CDR2 are LNHDA and SQIVND (reference sequence). CDR3 DNA sequence: TGTGCCAGTAAACGGACAGGGATGGATGAAAAACTGTTTTTT. Translating gives CASKRTGMDEKLFF.

The chain uses TRBV6-6 and TRBJ1-2, with 9 bases fitting TRBD1. The CDR3 is 13 amino acids. Germline V CDR1 and CDR2: MNHNY, SVGAGI (reference sequence). Trimming at V came to 5 bases and at J to 7 bases, leaving 5 bases not matched to a gene. The CDR3 sequence: CASSLDRGIGYTF. In DNA, the CDR3 is TGTGCCAGCAGTCTTGACAGGGGGATTGGCTACACCTTC.

This chain links TRBV3-1 (or the pseudogene TRBV3-2) with TRBJ2-1; 10 nucleotides line up with TRBD2. V lost 0 bases and J lost 5; bases outside the gene matches: 13. Germline loops: CDR1 LGHDT, CDR2 YNNKEL (reference sequence). The CDR3 loop spans 19 amino acids. CDR3 residues: CASSQEKRAGGRRDNEQFF. In DNA form, the CDR3 reads TGTGCCAGCAGCCAAGAGAAGCGAGCGGGGGGGCGACGAGACAATGAGCAGTTCTTC.

The chain combines TRBV7-2 with TRBJ2-7, with 16 bases lining up with TRBD2. Unmatched junction bases numbered 7, after V lost 5 bases and J lost 0 bases. Germline V gene sequence: CDR1 SGHTA, CDR2 FQGNSA. The CDR3 is 18 amino acids. CDR3 in amino acids: CASSGWGLAGGSSYEQYF. The CDR3, as DNA: TGTGCCAGCAGCGGTTGGGGACTAGCGGGAGGGAGCTCCTACGAGCAGTACTTC. Combining the CDR3 with reference TRBV7-2 and TRBJ2-7 gives the whole variable domain GAGVSQSPSNKVTEKGKDVELRCDPISGHTALYWYRQSLGQGLEFLIYFQGNSAPDKSGLPSDRFSAERTGGSVSTLTIQRTQQEDSAVYLCASSGWGLAGGSSYEQYFGPGTRLTVT.

This chain uses TRBV27 with TRBJ2-7; a weak D match, TRBD1 (5 bases). Germline V gene lookup returns CDR1 MNHEY and CDR2 SMNVEV (reference sequence). The CDR3 is 15 residues long. V lost 3 bases, J lost 0 bases, and 12 bases lay in between. CDR3 loop: CASSLAGSVSYEQYF. As DNA, the CDR3 is TGTGCCAGCAGTTTGGCAGGGTCTGTCTCCTACGAGCAGTACTTC.

This clone was seen once. The chain couples TRBV6-1 to TRBJ2-3; D remains ambiguous. The germline gives CDR1 MNHNS, CDR2 SASEGT. V shed 3 bases and J shed 2 bases, with 6 bases lying between them. The CDR3 is made up of 13 amino acids. The CDR3 coding sequence is TGTGCCAGCAGTGAGTCTTTCACAGATACGCAGTATTTT. It translates to CASSESFTDTQYF.

The V and J genes are TRBV12-3 or TRBV12-4 and TRBJ2-1, with 9 bases fitting TRBD2. The CDR3 spans 12 residues. The J segment lost 11 bases and the V segment lost 6 bases, leaving 5 bases of the junction unmatched. The CDR3 DNA sequence: TGTGCCAGCAGGATTAGCGGGAGTCAGCAGTTCTTC. Its protein is CASRISGSQQFF.

The V and J genes are TRBV5-5 and TRBJ1-3; D is unclear. Trimming shortened V by 3 bases and J by 3 bases, and 10 bases separated the two germline ends. Germline lookup yields CDR1 SGHKS and CDR2 YYEKEE (reference sequence). The CDR3 runs to 14 residues. The CDR3 sequence is CASSSGWVGNTIYF. CDR3 nucleotides: TGTGCCAGCAGCTCCGGGTGGGTTGGAAACACCATATATTTT. The complete variable domain, with remaining parts taken from reference TRBV5-5 and TRBJ1-3, reads DAGVTQSPTHLIKTRGQQVTLRCSPISGHKSVSWYQQVLGQGPQFIFQYYEKEERGRGNFPDRFSARQFPNYSSELNVNALLLGDSALYLCASSSGWVGNTIYFGEGSWLTVV.

The chain employs TRBV11-3 and TRBJ2-5, with 14 positions matching TRBD2. This CDR3 spans 19 amino acids. With 0 bases clipped from V and 5 bases from J, the junction kept 11 bases outside the gene matches. Germline-derived CDR1 and CDR2 are SGHNT and YENEEA. DNA for the CDR3: TGTGCCAGCAGCTTAGAGTCGTCGGGACTAGCGGGAGAGAGGGAGACCCAGTACTTC. This translates into CASSLESSGLAGERETQYF.

The chain is built from TRBV7-2 and TRBJ1-6; TRBD1 aligns across 10 bases. The germline gives CDR1 SGHTA, CDR2 FQGNSA. CDR3 length: 14 amino acids. The junction had 3 bases not matched to a gene; V was cut back by 6 bases and J by 7 bases. CDR3 in amino acids: CASRGQGMNSPLHF. In nucleotides, the CDR3 is TGTGCCAGCAGGGGACAGGGGATGAATTCACCCCTCCACTTT.

This chain connects TRBV2 to TRBJ1-1; D gene ambiguous. CDR1 and CDR2 (germline): SNHLY, FYNNEI. Trimming cost V 7 bases and J 0 bases, with 12 bases left between them. The CDR3 consists of 14 residues. This CDR3 is CASKQSPMNTEAFF. In nucleotides, the CDR3 is TGTGCCAGCAAACAGAGTCCTATGAACACTGAAGCTTTCTTT.

V is TRBV27 and J is TRBJ1-2; tentative D call: TRBD1 (5 bases). CDR3 length: 14 amino acids. The V end lost 5 bases, the J end lost 4 bases, and 14 bases lay between the germline ends. CDR1 and CDR2 (germline): MNHEY, SMNVEV (reference sequence). In DNA, the CDR3 is TGTGCCAGCAGTCCACGCAGGGAATCCTATGGCTACACCTTC. Amino acids: CASSPRRESYGYTF.

The rearrangement joins TRBV5-4 to TRBJ1-2; D is undetermined. CDR1 is SGHNT, CDR2 YYREEE, per germline (reference sequence). The CDR3 extends over 12 amino acids. The V gene lost 0 bases and the J gene lost 10 bases, with 10 bases spanning the gap. The CDR3 region is CASSLDGSHYTF. CDR3 nucleotide sequence: TGTGCCAGCAGCTTGGACGGGAGCCACTACACCTTC.

The chain recombines TRBV2 with TRBJ1-2; D might be TRBD1 (5 bases). Per germline, CDR1 SNHLY and CDR2 FYNNEI. The CDR3 runs to 13 residues. V was trimmed by 6 bases and J by 7 bases, leaving 15 bases between them. The CDR3 DNA sequence: TGTGCCAGCAGGACCCCGCGGGGGGTTGGCTACACCTTC. This encodes CASRTPRGVGYTF.